This passage covers 5 T cell receptor beta chains from one sample sequenced in a study of blood T cell repertoires in COVID-19. The method was immunoSEQ multiplex PCR; TCRdb's version includes in-frame clones alone and lacks a portion of them. In the table there are roughly 200,000 clones, more than 80% of which are singletons. Sequencing used peripheral blood. These receptor sequences come from a woman of 80 years or more with COVID-19, enrolled during active disease.

The chain uses TRBV9 and TRBJ1-2; D possibly corresponds to TRBD1 (6 bases). The CDR3 spans 14 residues. The V end was cut by 2 bases, the J end by 4 bases, with 12 bases between. Per germline, CDR1 SGDLS and CDR2 YYNGEE. The CDR3 nucleotides are TGTGCCAGCAGCGTGGATTTAGGGGGCTATGGCTACACCTTC. Amino acids: CASSVDLGGYGYTF.

J is TRBJ2-5 and V is TRBV19; 7 bases fit TRBD1. Germline CDR1 LNHDA, CDR2 SQIVND (reference sequence). The trim removed 6 bases at V and 0 bases at J, leaving 4 bases unmatched. CDR3 length: 14 amino acids. DNA for the CDR3: TGTGCCAGTAGACAGGGGCAATACCAAGAGACCCAGTACTTC. Its translation is CASRQGQYQETQYF.

This clone was seen just once. The chain uses TRBV5-6 and TRBJ1-2, with D unclear. Trimming stripped 0 bases from V and 5 bases from J, with 8 bases between. The CDR3 is 13 amino acids. CDR1 and CDR2 from the germline V gene are SGHDT and YYEEEE. CDR3 DNA sequence: TGTGCCAGCAGCTTGGGGGCATCTTATGGCTACACCTTC. As protein: CASSLGASYGYTF.

This chain links TRBV12-3 or TRBV12-4 with TRBJ2-4; D ambiguous. Trimming took 6 bases from V and 2 from J, leaving 8 bases between them. The CDR3 extends over 13 amino acids. CDR3 residues: CASSPRTKNIQYF. CDR3 coding DNA: TGTGCCAGCAGCCCCAGAACCAAAAACATTCAGTACTTC.

The CDR3 DNA reads TGTGCCAGCAACCGACTAGCGGGAGGAAGCACAGATACGCAGTATTTT. Translated: CASNRLAGGSTDTQYF. The V call is TRBV7-9, the J call TRBJ2-3, with 13 bases aligning to TRBD2. With 7 bases clipped from V and 0 bases from J, the junction kept 4 bases outside the gene matches. CDR1 is SEHNR and CDR2 is FQNEAQ in the germline V gene (reference sequence). The CDR3 is 16 residues long.